Following are 14 T cell receptor beta chains from one sample sequenced in a study of monozygotic twins with inflammatory bowel disease. No DNA is given; TCRdb re-called the 5' RACE reads and lists each CDR3 protein once. Seen in this sample are around 230,000 distinct CDR3 sequences; the ten most common clones hold roughly 1.7%. Source material: blood. The receptors here all came from a human donor with ulcerative colitis or Crohn's disease, or a healthy co-twin of an affected twin (not recorded which).

The chain recombines TRBV7-2 with TRBJ1-2; as DNA is missing, the TRBD1 call by TCRdb cannot be tested. The CDR3 contains 15 residues. From germline, CDR1 is SGHTA and CDR2 FQGNSA. This chain's CDR3 is CASSTRTGTNYGYTF.

This chain connects TRBV7-2 to TRBJ2-3; TCRdb lists TRBD1, though no DNA is available to test this call. This CDR3 has 15 amino acids. Germline-derived CDR1 and CDR2 are SGHTA and FQGNSA. This CDR3 reads CASSLLQGPTYTQYF.

The V call is TRBV12-3 or TRBV12-4, the J call TRBJ2-7. The length of the CDR3 is 14 residues. The CDR3 loop is CASALMLGPNEQYF.

V usage is TRBV20-1 and J usage is TRBJ2-1; there is no DNA to check the TCRdb D call of TRBD2. CDR1 is DFQATT and CDR2 is SNEGSKA in the germline V gene (reference sequence). The CDR3 sequence is 13 residues long. The CDR3 region is CSARDLRVNEQFF.

The genes are TRBV5-5 and TRBJ1-1. The CDR3 spans 14 residues. Looked up from germline, CDR1 is SGHKS and CDR2 is YYEKEE (reference sequence). The CDR3 reads CASSFYHVSTEAFF.

V and J are TRBV5-1 and TRBJ1-1. The CDR3 length is 14 residues. The germline gives CDR1 SGHRS, CDR2 YFSETQ. CDR3 region: CASSLDSMNTEAFF.

This chain joins TRBV12-3 or TRBV12-4 and TRBJ2-3. This CDR3 region has 12 residues. CDR3 sequence: CASSDNTDTQYF.

This sequence joins TRBV2 and TRBJ2-5; TCRdb lists TRBD1, though no DNA is available to test this call. CDR3 length equals 16 residues. Germline V gene data show CDR1 as SNHLY and CDR2 as FYNNEI. This CDR3 reads CASSEWSAGVKETQYF.

This CDR3 reads CATRQGGGNNEQFF. This chain links TRBV24-1 with TRBJ2-1; the D gene TCRdb calls, TRBD2, cannot be checked with no DNA. Looked up from germline, CDR1 is KGHDR and CDR2 is SFDVKD. This CDR3 is built from 14 residues.

CDR3 residues: CASSQAGTGLAGGKNTGELFF. The chain joins TRBV3-1 to TRBJ2-2; TCRdb designates TRBD2, a call that cannot be tested without DNA. The CDR3 loop spans 21 amino acids. Germline V gene data show CDR1 as LGHDT and CDR2 as YNNKEL (reference sequence).

The chain is built from TRBV5-5 and TRBJ2-1; TCRdb's D gene call, TRBD1, goes unchecked for lack of DNA. There are 15 residues in the CDR3. CDR1 is SGHKS, CDR2 YYEKEE, per germline (reference sequence). This CDR3 is CASSFGTGVVSEQFF.

The V gene is TRBV5-1, the J gene TRBJ2-6; TCRdb calls TRBD1, which cannot be checked without DNA. The CDR3 sequence is 20 residues long. Germline V gene lookup returns CDR1 SGHRS and CDR2 YFSETQ. The CDR3 region is CASSFLSPGGKRTGANVLTF.

The V and J genes are TRBV5-1 and TRBJ2-3; TCRdb designates TRBD1, a call that cannot be tested without DNA. The germline V gene has CDR1 SGHRS and CDR2 YFSETQ. This CDR3 spans 16 amino acids. CDR3 amino acids: CASSLEGRTDTDTQYF. The whole variable domain, remainder taken from reference TRBV5-1 and TRBJ2-3, is KAGVTQTPRYLIKTRGQQVTLSCSPISGHRSVSWYQQTPGQGLQFLFEYFSETQRNKGNFPGRFSGRQFSNSRSEMNVSTLELGDSALYLCASSLEGRTDTDTQYFGPGTRLTVL.

The chain joins TRBV20-1 to TRBJ1-4; TCRdb calls TRBD1, which cannot be checked without DNA. Per the germline V gene, CDR1 is DFQATT and CDR2 is SNEGSKA (reference sequence). This CDR3 comprises 14 residues. CDR3 protein: CSASGGGANEKLFF.